These 31 T cell receptor beta chains originate from one sample sequenced in a study of early T cells in non-severe SARS-CoV-2 infection (dated by TCRdb to the early 2020s). The method was 5' RACE. The sample was run on a NextSeq 500. TCRdb's own reprocessing of the public reads used fastp at Q25 and MiXCR and kept productive beta chains. For every CDR3 protein sequence, its rows merge into one entry that carries the most common genes and DNA. The sample contains approximately 50,000 distinct CDR3 sequences, 7.5% to 9.5% of them found a single time. About 4% of the sample goes to the ten largest clones. Sequenced: whole blood. Receptor source: an adult who was a healthcare worker with PCR-confirmed SARS-CoV-2 infection or an uninfected control (not recorded which).

This clonotype has ten or more counts. V gene TRBV14 combines with J gene TRBJ2-1; 10 positions agree with TRBD1. V was pared by 3 bases and J by 2 bases, with 7 bases of the junction left unmatched. The CDR3 loop spans 17 amino acids. CDR1 and CDR2 (germline): SGHDN, FVKESK. CDR3 nucleotides: TGTGCCAGCAGCCATACCCCGACAGGGGGCACCTACAATGAGCAGTTCTTC. This sequence encodes CASSHTPTGGTYNEQFF.

This clonotype has only a few counts. This rearrangement joins TRBV20-1 to TRBJ1-3, with 7 bases identical to TRBD1. The CDR3 runs to 13 residues. The germline CDR1 and CDR2 sequences are DFQATT and SNEGSKA (reference sequence). V lost 4 bases, J lost 7 bases, and 7 bases stayed unmatched. In DNA, the CDR3 is TGCAGTGCTATCAGGGGGACCTTGAACACCATATATTTT. Its protein product is CSAIRGTLNTIYF.

This clonotype was recorded at least ten times. The V gene is TRBV20-1, the J gene TRBJ2-1; 8 bases align to TRBD2. The CDR3 runs to 14 residues. The germline V gene encodes CDR1 DFQATT and CDR2 SNEGSKA (reference sequence). V lost 5 bases, J lost 7 bases, and 10 bases stayed unmatched. The chain's CDR3 is CSALSGSTGNEQFF. CDR3 sequence (DNA): TGCAGTGCTTTGAGCGGGAGTACGGGGAATGAGCAGTTCTTC.

This clonotype has just a few counts. The V gene is TRBV7-3, the J gene TRBJ2-2, with D unclear. V was clipped by 5 bases and J by 7 bases, with 8 bases between them. The CDR3 totals 12 residues. Germline V gene lookup returns CDR1 SGHTA and CDR2 FQGTGA. The CDR3 DNA follows: TGTGCCAGCAGCGCCGTTGTCGGGGAGCTGTTTTTT. Translated, it gives CASSAVVGELFF.

This clonotype was detected many times. The chain employs TRBV5-1 and TRBJ2-7; 8 nucleotides line up with TRBD2. The V segment lost 2 bases and the J segment 0 bases; nucleotides outside the gene matches: 1. Looked up from germline, CDR1 is SGHRS and CDR2 is YFSETQ. The CDR3 consists of 14 residues. The CDR3: CASSLGTSSYEQYF. DNA for the CDR3: TGCGCCAGCAGCTTAGGGACTAGCTCCTACGAGCAGTACTTC.

This clonotype came up a few times. V and J are TRBV3-2 and TRBJ2-7; no DNA check was done on the table's D call, TRBD1. TRBV3-2 is labeled a pseudogene. There are 13 residues in the CDR3. CDR3 sequence reads: CASSQNRGYEQYF. CDR3 bases: TGTGCCAGCAGCCAAAACAGGGGATACGAGCAGTACTTC.

This sequence joins TRBV7-6 and TRBJ2-1, with TRBD2 as a possible D gene (6 bases). Per the germline V gene, CDR1 is SGHVS and CDR2 is FNYEAQ. The V end lost 0 bases, the J end lost 5 bases, and 11 bases lay between the germline ends. The CDR3 loop spans 15 amino acids. The CDR3: CASSLAVTRNNEQFF. Here the CDR3 DNA reads TGTGCCAGCAGCTTAGCCGTGACTAGGAACAATGAGCAGTTCTTC.

This chain joins TRBV28 and TRBJ1-1; D is ambiguous. V was trimmed by 3 bases and J by 1 base, leaving 6 bases between them. This CDR3 has 13 residues. CDR1 is MDHEN, CDR2 SYDVKM, per germline. CDR3 DNA: TGTGCCAGCAGTTTCGGTTGGAACACTGAAGCTTTCTTT. Translating gives CASSFGWNTEAFF.

The gene calls are TRBV7-9 and TRBJ2-1, with D unresolved. The CDR3 is 15 residues long. Between the trimmed V and J ends, which lost 0 bases and 0 bases, there was a span of 6 bases. In germline, CDR1 is SEHNR, CDR2 FQNEAQ (reference sequence). CDR3 DNA sequence: TGTGCCAGCAGCTTAGCGGAGAGCTCCTACAATGAGCAGTTCTTC. Its protein product is CASSLAESSYNEQFF. The variable domain in full, completed from reference TRBV7-9 and TRBJ2-1, reads DTGVSQNPRHKITKRGQNVTFRCDPISEHNRLYWYRQTLGQGPEFLTYFQNEAQLEKSRLLSDRFSAERPKGSFSTLEIQRTEQGDSAMYLCASSLAESSYNEQFFGPGTRLTVL.

The gene calls are TRBV24-1 and TRBJ2-7; D unresolved. The CDR3 has 14 residues. With 8 bases removed from V and 4 bases from J, the gap between germline ends came to 17 bases. Germline-derived CDR1 and CDR2 are KGHDR and SFDVKD. The DNA of the CDR3 is TGTGCCACCAACGCCAGCCCGCCTTTTTACGAGCAGTACTTC. Translated, it gives CATNASPPFYEQYF.

This chain joins TRBV7-2 and TRBJ2-1, with D unresolved. Germline lookup yields CDR1 SGHTA and CDR2 FQGNSA. This CDR3 region has 13 residues. V was shortened by 1 base and J by 8 bases, with 9 bases between the two germline ends. The CDR3 coding sequence is TGTGCCAGCAGCTTAGTCAAAGGCTATGAGCAGTTCTTC. Translation gives CASSLVKGYEQFF.

The chain links TRBV6-6 to TRBJ2-4; D gene ambiguous. V lost 7 bases and J lost 5, with 15 bases in between. Germline V gene lookup returns CDR1 MNHNY and CDR2 SVGAGI (reference sequence). This CDR3 has 14 amino acids. The CDR3 DNA sequence: TGTGCCAGCACCATGATCCGACAAGAAAACATTCAGTACTTC. Protein product: CASTMIRQENIQYF.

Many counts were recorded for this clonotype. The chain recombines TRBV14 with TRBJ2-7; no firm D call. CDR3 size: 11 residues. Germline CDR1 and CDR2: SGHDN and FVKESK. Trimming removed 5 bases from V and 5 bases from J, with 7 bases in between. CDR3 protein: CASSGENEQYF. CDR3 bases: TGTGCCAGCAGCGGCGAGAACGAGCAGTACTTC.

There are a few counts of this clonotype. CDR3 coding DNA: TGCAGTGCTGGAGGAACAGCGTACCAAGAGACCCAGTACTTC. Translating it yields CSAGGTAYQETQYF. This rearrangement joins TRBV20-1 to TRBJ2-5, with TRBD2 as a possible D gene (5 bases). Germline loops: CDR1 DFQATT, CDR2 SNEGSKA (reference sequence). Trimming pared 5 bases from V and 0 bases from J, leaving 13 bases between. CDR3 length equals 14 residues.

This clonotype was counted ten times or more. This sequence joins TRBV7-9 and TRBJ2-3; D is unresolved. V was cut by 6 bases and J by 5 bases, with 9 bases left in between. The CDR3 has 12 residues. CDR1 and CDR2 (germline): SEHNR, FQNEAQ (reference sequence). CDR3 loop: CASSLSGDTQYF. CDR3 nucleotides: TGTGCCAGCAGTCTATCCGGAGATACGCAGTATTTT. The variable domain in full, completed from reference TRBV7-9 and TRBJ2-3, reads DTGVSQNPRHKITKRGQNVTFRCDPISEHNRLYWYRQTLGQGPEFLTYFQNEAQLEKSRLLSDRFSAERPKGSFSTLEIQRTEQGDSAMYLCASSLSGDTQYFGPGTRLTVL.

This clonotype was picked up many times. The chain is built from TRBV29-1 and TRBJ1-1; no clear D gene. Germline CDR1 and CDR2: SQVTM and ANQGSEA. There are 12 residues in the CDR3. Trimming shortened V by 7 bases and J by 3 bases, and 12 bases separated the two germline ends. The CDR3 spells CSAGPRDTEAFF. CDR3 sequence (DNA): TGCAGCGCCGGGCCTCGTGACACTGAAGCTTTCTTT.

This clonotype was detected only a few times. The chain couples TRBV11-2 to TRBJ2-7; no definite D call. Germline assignment: CDR1 SGHAT and CDR2 FQNNGV. V lost 5 bases and J 6 bases, leaving 8 bases between the germline ends. The CDR3 is 11 residues long. CDR3 region: CASSPTFEQYF. CDR3 bases: TGTGCCAGCAGCCCAACGTTCGAGCAGTACTTC.

The sample holds a few counts of this clonotype. The chain has TRBV5-1 and TRBJ2-3; a weak D match, TRBD1 (5 bases). Germline V gene lookup returns CDR1 SGHRS and CDR2 YFSETQ. V lost 0 bases, J lost 4 bases, and 9 bases lay in between. The CDR3 has 14 residues. CDR3 sequence (DNA): TGCGCCAGCAGCTTGGAAGGGGTAGCAGATACGCAGTATTTT. It is translated as CASSLEGVADTQYF.

This clonotype appeared a few times. The chain uses TRBV5-1 and TRBJ2-7; D unresolved. Germline CDR1 SGHRS, CDR2 YFSETQ. V lost 3 bases to trimming and J lost 0 bases, with 16 bases between them. This CDR3 region has 16 residues. The CDR3 is CASSSKQSSSSYEQYF. The CDR3 DNA is TGCGCCAGCAGCTCAAAACAAAGTTCGAGCTCCTACGAGCAGTACTTC.

This chain links TRBV5-1 with TRBJ1-1; no definite D call. The CDR3 is 14 amino acids. The V end was cut by 1 base, the J end by 0 bases, with 7 bases between. From germline, CDR1 is SGHRS and CDR2 YFSETQ. CDR3: CASSLRAMNTEAFF. The CDR3 DNA reads as TGCGCCAGCAGCTTGAGGGCTATGAACACTGAAGCTTTCTTT.

This clonotype occurred a few times. The chain employs TRBV7-9 and TRBJ1-1; possibly TRBD1 for D (6 bases). V was clipped by 1 base and J by 5 bases, with 11 bases between them. CDR1 and CDR2 (germline): SEHNR, FQNEAQ (reference sequence). The CDR3 runs 14 residues. The CDR3: CASSLGTAKTEAFF. The CDR3 DNA reads as TGTGCCAGCAGCTTAGGGACAGCAAAAACTGAAGCTTTCTTT.

As regards this clonotype: A single base separates this from a much larger clone, so it may be a read error. The V and J genes are TRBV6-4 and TRBJ2-3, with 9 bases that match TRBD2. The V gene end was trimmed by 3 bases and the J gene end by 2 bases; junction bases not matched to a gene: 6. The germline V gene has CDR1 MRHNA and CDR2 SNTAGT. The CDR3 runs to 16 residues. The CDR3 sequence: CASSEESGGTTDTQYF. In nucleotides, the CDR3 is TGTGCCAGCAGTGAGGAGAGCGGGGGGACCACAGATACGCAGTATTTT.

The J gene is TRBJ1-1, the V gene TRBV3-1, with D perhaps TRBD1 (5 bases). V lost 2 bases, J lost 5 bases, and 9 bases lay in between. In germline, CDR1 is LGHDT, CDR2 YNNKEL (reference sequence). The CDR3 totals 13 residues. CDR3 DNA sequence: TGTGCCAGCAGCCAAAACGGGGGGACTGAAGCTTTCTTT. Amino acids: CASSQNGGTEAFF. Together with reference TRBV3-1 and TRBJ1-1, the CDR3 gives the full variable domain: DTAVSQTPKYLVTQMGNDKSIKCEQNLGHDTMYWYKQDSKKFLKIMFSYNNKELIINETVPNRFSPKSPDKAHLNLHINSLELGDSAVYFCASSQNGGTEAFFGQGTRLTVV.

The table lists this clonotype with a few counts. The chain joins TRBV5-1 to TRBJ2-3, with TRBD2 identical over 15 bases. Germline V gene sequence: CDR1 SGHRS, CDR2 YFSETQ. The V and J ends lost 0 bases and 2 bases, in that order; junction bases with no gene match: 4. The CDR3 is made up of 18 amino acids. The CDR3 region has the DNA TGCGCCAGCAGCTTGGGGACTAGCGGGAGGGGAAACACAGATACGCAGTATTTT. Translation gives CASSLGTSGRGNTDTQYF.

This clonotype came up many times. The V call is TRBV5-1, the J call TRBJ1-6, with D possibly being TRBD1 (5 bases). This CDR3 has 16 residues. V dropped 1 base and J dropped 0 bases, with 8 bases sitting between them. Germline V gives CDR1 SGHRS, CDR2 YFSETQ. The CDR3 protein is CASSLSRGSYNSPLHF. The CDR3 DNA is TGCGCCAGCAGCTTGTCGAGGGGCTCCTATAATTCACCCCTCCACTTT.

This chain's CDR3 is CAISEGGEQFF. The CDR3 DNA follows: TGTGCCATCAGTGAAGGTGGTGAGCAGTTCTTC. The chain combines TRBV10-3 with TRBJ2-1; D gene unclear. Per the germline V gene, CDR1 is ENHRY and CDR2 is SYGVKD. The CDR3 length is 11 residues. V was clipped by 3 bases and J by 9 bases, with 6 bases between them.

In its sample, this clonotype was seen a few times. The CDR3 DNA reads as TGTGCCATCAGTGAGTCTGGACAGGGTGGGGGAGAGACCCAGTACTTC. This codes for CAISESGQGGGETQYF. This chain links TRBV10-3 with TRBJ2-5, with 8 nucleotides matching TRBD1. Germline values: CDR1 ENHRY, CDR2 SYGVKD. The CDR3 contains 16 residues. V was clipped by 0 bases and J by 4 bases; unmatched bases: 7.

The rearrangement joins TRBV11-3 to TRBJ2-1; 8 nucleotides align to TRBD1. This CDR3 region has 15 residues. Germline loops: CDR1 SGHNT, CDR2 YENEEA. V was pared by 4 bases and J by 3 bases, with 5 bases of the junction left unmatched. The CDR3 reads CASSSQGEDYNEQFF. The DNA for the CDR3 is TGTGCCAGCAGCTCACAGGGGGAAGACTACAATGAGCAGTTCTTC.

V gene TRBV10-2 combines with J gene TRBJ2-3, with 11 positions matching TRBD2. Losses at the gene ends were 2 bases for V and 0 bases for J; bases not matched to a gene: 4. The CDR3 consists of 17 residues. CDR1 WSHSY and CDR2 SAAADI come from the germline V gene. The CDR3 protein is CASSELAGGSSTDTQYF. CDR3 coding DNA: TGCGCCAGCAGTGAGCTAGCGGGGGGCTCTAGCACAGATACGCAGTATTTT.

The rearrangement uses TRBV30 and TRBJ2-1; 8 nucleotides match TRBD2. Germline CDR1 GTSNPN, CDR2 SVGIG (reference sequence). This CDR3 is 17 amino acids long. The V and J ends lost 8 bases and 12 bases, in that order; junction bases with no gene match: 27. This CDR3 reads CALAGGWGTRLYIGQFF. For the CDR3, the DNA is TGTGCCCTCGCCGGGGGTTGGGGGACTAGACTCTACATTGGGCAGTTCTTC.

This clonotype turned up a few times. The V call is TRBV5-1, the J call TRBJ2-7; D is ambiguous. CDR1 is SGHRS and CDR2 is YFSETQ in the germline V gene. The CDR3 is 11 residues long. The V end was cut by 5 bases, the J end by 4 bases, with 7 bases between. CDR3 sequence reads: CASSSTYEQYF. DNA for the CDR3: TGCGCCAGCAGTTCCACATACGAGCAGTACTTC. Based on the CDR3 plus reference TRBV5-1 and TRBJ2-7, the full variable domain is KAGVTQTPRYLIKTRGQQVTLSCSPISGHRSVSWYQQTPGQGLQFLFEYFSETQRNKGNFPGRFSGRQFSNSRSEMNVSTLELGDSALYLCASSSTYEQYFGPGTRLTVT.